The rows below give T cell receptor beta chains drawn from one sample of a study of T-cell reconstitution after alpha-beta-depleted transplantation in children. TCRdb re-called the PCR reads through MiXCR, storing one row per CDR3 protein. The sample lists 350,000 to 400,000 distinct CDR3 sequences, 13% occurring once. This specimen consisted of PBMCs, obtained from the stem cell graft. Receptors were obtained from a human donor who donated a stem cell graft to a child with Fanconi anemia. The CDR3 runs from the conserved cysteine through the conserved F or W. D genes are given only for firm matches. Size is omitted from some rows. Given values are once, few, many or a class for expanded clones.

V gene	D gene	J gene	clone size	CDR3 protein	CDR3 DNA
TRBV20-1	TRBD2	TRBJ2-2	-	CSATTGGYTGELFF	TGCAGTGCTACCACGGGGGGGTACACCGGTGAGCTGTTTTTT
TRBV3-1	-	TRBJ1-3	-	CASSRPGTTNTIYF	TGTGCCAGCAGCCGTCCCGGGACAACGAACACCATATATTTT
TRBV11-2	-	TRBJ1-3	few	CASSPSLGGSGNTIYF	TGTGCCAGCAGCCCATCCCTCGGGGGCTCTGGAAACACCATATATTTT
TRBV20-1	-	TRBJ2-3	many	CSAPKRRADTQYF	TGCAGTGCCCCGAAGCGCAGGGCAGATACGCAGTATTTT
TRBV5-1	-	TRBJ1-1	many	CASSLRGGAGNTEAFF	TGCGCCAGCAGCTTGCGGGGGGGCGCGGGAAACACTGAAGCTTTCTTT
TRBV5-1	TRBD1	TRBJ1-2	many	CASSLGQGDGYTF	TGCGCCAGCAGCCTGGGACAGGGTGATGGCTACACCTTC
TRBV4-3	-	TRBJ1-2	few	CASSQEGPRNYGYTF	TGCGCCAGCAGCCAAGAGGGTCCCCGGAACTATGGCTACACCTTC
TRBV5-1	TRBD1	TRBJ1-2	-	CASSLAGGDGYTF	TGCGCCAGCAGCTTGGCAGGGGGAGATGGCTACACCTTC
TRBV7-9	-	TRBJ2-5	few	CASSARVEETQYF	TGTGCCAGCAGCGCTCGGGTGGAAGAGACCCAGTACTTC
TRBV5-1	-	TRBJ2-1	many	CASSQSLSGDNEQFF	TGCGCCAGCAGCCAATCCCTTAGCGGAGACAATGAGCAGTTCTTC
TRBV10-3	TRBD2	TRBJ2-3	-	CAISEPTLAGGADTQYF	TGTGCCATCAGTGAGCCCACCCTAGCGGGGGGCGCAGATACGCAGTATTTT
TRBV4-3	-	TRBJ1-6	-	CASSQADYNSPLHF	TGCGCCAGCAGCCAAGCCGACTATAATTCACCCCTCCACTTT
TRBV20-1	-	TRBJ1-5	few	CSAMGSSNQPQHF	TGCAGTGCCATGGGGTCTAGCAATCAGCCCCAGCATTTT
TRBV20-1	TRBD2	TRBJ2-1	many	CSALTSGGNEQFF	TGCAGTGCCTTGACTAGCGGGGGAAATGAGCAGTTCTTC
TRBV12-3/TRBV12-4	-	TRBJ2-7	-	CASSLVEGYEQYF	TGTGCCAGCAGTTTGGTGGAGGGCTACGAGCAGTACTTC
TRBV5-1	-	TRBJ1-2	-	CASSLDGGAYGYTF	TGCGCCAGCAGCTTGGACGGGGGCGCCTATGGCTACACCTTC
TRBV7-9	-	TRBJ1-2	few	CASSETDSRYGYTF	TGTGCCAGCAGCGAGACAGACTCCCGCTATGGCTACACCTTC
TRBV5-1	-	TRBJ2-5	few	CASSLAGYETQYF	TGCGCCAGCAGCTTGGCTGGTTATGAGACCCAGTACTTC
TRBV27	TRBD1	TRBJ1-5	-	CASSLKGQISNQPQHF	TGTGCCAGCAGTTTAAAGGGACAGATTAGCAATCAGCCCCAGCATTTT
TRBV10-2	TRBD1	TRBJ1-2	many	CASSEGQGVYYGYTF	TGCGCCAGCAGTGAGGGACAGGGGGTCTACTATGGCTACACCTTC
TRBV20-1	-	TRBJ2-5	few	CSARDLSSETQYF	TGCAGTGCTAGAGATCTTAGCTCCGAGACCCAGTACTTC
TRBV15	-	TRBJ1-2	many	CATSARRQDGYGYTF	TGTGCCACCAGCGCCCGTCGTCAGGACGGGTATGGCTACACCTTC
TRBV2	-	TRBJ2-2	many	CASRSPGMNTGELFF	TGTGCCAGCAGGTCCCCCGGGATGAACACCGGGGAGCTGTTTTTT
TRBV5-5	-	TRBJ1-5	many	CASSFSDRIFYSNQPQHF	TGTGCCAGCAGCTTCTCGGACAGAATCTTCTATAGCAATCAGCCCCAGCATTTT
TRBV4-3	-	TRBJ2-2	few	CASSQDGTYTGELFF	TGCGCCAGCAGCCAAGATGGGACTTACACCGGGGAGCTGTTTTTT
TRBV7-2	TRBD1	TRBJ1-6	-	CASSEGQGDSPLHF	TGTGCCAGCAGCGAGGGACAGGGTGATTCACCCCTCCACTTT
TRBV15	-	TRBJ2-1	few	CATSRLSTGPSHEQFF	TGTGCCACCAGCAGACTTTCGACAGGCCCCTCGCATGAGCAGTTCTTC
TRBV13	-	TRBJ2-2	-	CASSLTGTGGELFF	TGTGCCAGCAGCTTAACAGGGACTGGCGGGGAGCTGTTTTTT
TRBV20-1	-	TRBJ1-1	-	CSARAGLEGAFF	TGCAGTGCTAGAGCGGGGTTAGAAGGCGCTTTCTTT